The 14 T cell receptor beta chains given below trace back to one sample, sequenced in a study of spatial heterogeneity in lung cancer. This sample's time point: sample taken at primary tumor resection. Sequencing covered unsorted whole RNA taken from tumor, nontumor lung or frozen PBMC. From the 5' RACE reads, TCRdb called clonotypes with MiXCR, one entry per CDR3 protein. The sample lists about 7,000 distinct CDR3 sequences; about 9.1% were seen once. Sequenced here: PBMCs, sampled at surgery. The receptors come from a male donor with early-stage non-small cell lung cancer.

The sample holds many counts of this clonotype. Because this beta chain is a stray read in a library intended to capture alpha chains, its abundance should not be given much weight. The chain links TRBV12-3 or TRBV12-4 to TRBJ2-7; D ambiguous. The CDR3 sequence is 12 residues long. The ends were cut back, 3 bases at V and 2 bases at J, with 5 bases in the middle. As DNA, the CDR3 is TGTGCCAGCAGTTTCCTGACCTACGAGCAGTACTTC. Protein: CASSFLTYEQYF.

There are many counts of this clonotype. At one end, the junction sequence differs from germline, possibly due to a read error. This beta chain was picked up by a library intended for alpha chains and is off target, so its count carries little meaning. The V and J genes are TRBV2 and TRBJ2-1; no clear D gene. The germline V gene has CDR1 SNHLY and CDR2 FYNNEI. The CDR3 has 13 amino acids. The CDR3 spells CASILSSYNEQFF. The CDR3 DNA is TGTGCAAGCATACTCAGCTCCTACAATGAGCAGTTCTTC.

This clonotype showed up many times. This beta chain is an off-target read within a library intended for alpha chains, so its frequency means little. This chain uses TRBV5-1 with TRBJ2-3; D may be TRBD2 (5 bases). This CDR3 is built from 14 residues. V lost 3 bases and J 5 bases, leaving 13 bases between the germline ends. The germline V gene encodes CDR1 SGHRS and CDR2 YFSETQ. The CDR3 region has the DNA TGCGCCAGCAGCTCCACTGTGGGGAGAGATACGCAGTATTTT. The encoded protein is CASSSTVGRDTQYF.

This clonotype was counted at least ten times. This beta chain is an off-target read within a library intended for alpha chains, so its frequency means little. The V call is TRBV5-1, the J call TRBJ2-7; D not resolved. Germline V gene sequence: CDR1 SGHRS, CDR2 YFSETQ. The length of the CDR3 is 13 residues. The V end lost 2 bases, the J end lost 0 bases, and 6 bases lay between the germline ends. This CDR3 reads CASSFVSSYEQYF. Written as DNA, the CDR3 is TGCGCCAGCAGCTTCGTTAGCTCCTACGAGCAGTACTTC. The variable domain in full, with the rest retrieved from reference TRBV5-1 and TRBJ2-7, is KAGVTQTPRYLIKTRGQQVTLSCSPISGHRSVSWYQQTPGQGLQFLFEYFSETQRNKGNFPGRFSGRQFSNSRSEMNVSTLELGDSALYLCASSFVSSYEQYFGPGTRLTVT.

This clonotype is medium-sized by share. The library was built for alpha chains, so this beta chain is an off-target read and its size means little. The chain carries TRBV4-1 and TRBJ2-3; TRBD2 matches 10 bases. The J segment lost 6 bases and the V segment lost 3 bases, leaving 18 bases of the junction unmatched. The length of the CDR3 is 19 residues. Germline values: CDR1 MGHRA, CDR2 YSYEKL. The DNA of the CDR3 is TGCGCCAGCAGCCACCCAGGACTAGCGGTGTCGGCCAACAGGGATACGCAGTATTTT. Its translation is CASSHPGLAVSANRDTQYF.

This clonotype was counted many times. This beta chain turned up in a library designed for alpha chains; as an off-target read, its abundance says little. In DNA form, the CDR3 reads TGTGCCAGCAGTCCATCTAGCGGCGGCTACAATGAGCAGTTCTTC. Protein sequence: CASSPSSGGYNEQFF. The genes are TRBV27 and TRBJ2-1; 7 bases align to TRBD2. This CDR3 comprises 15 residues. Germline CDR1 and CDR2: MNHEY and SMNVEV (reference sequence). After removal of 5 bases from V and 3 bases from J, the junction contained 7 bases not matched to a gene.

The table lists this clonotype with many counts. Found in a library prepared for alpha chains, this beta chain is an off-target read, and its abundance has little meaning. The chain has TRBV11-2 and TRBJ2-2; 8 bases line up with TRBD1. Trimming took 5 bases from V and 7 from J; bases not matched to a gene: 6. The length of the CDR3 is 14 residues. CDR1 and CDR2 (germline): SGHAT, FQNNGV. The DNA of the CDR3 is TGTGCCAGCAGCCAACAGGGGGAGATCGGGGAGCTGTTTTTT. Its protein product is CASSQQGEIGELFF. Variable domain in full (rest from reference TRBV11-2 and TRBJ2-2): EAGVAQSPRYKIIEKRQSVAFWCNPISGHATLYWYQQILGQGPKLLIQFQNNGVVDDSQLPKDRFSAERLKGVDSTLKIQPAKLEDSAVYLCASSQQGEIGELFFGEGSRLTVL.

The table lists this clonotype with many counts. In a library made to pick up alpha chains, this beta chain is a stray read with a size that means little. The V and J genes are TRBV29-1 and TRBJ1-2; no reliable D call. This CDR3 contains 15 residues. Germline CDR1 is SQVTM and CDR2 is ANQGSEA. The V and J ends lost 0 bases and 4 bases respectively, with 15 bases between them. CDR3 nucleotides: TGCAGCGTTGAAGAGATTGGGAATTTCGGCTATGGCTACACCTTC. Its protein product is CSVEEIGNFGYGYTF. Using reference TRBV29-1 and TRBJ1-2 for the parts outside the CDR3, the full variable domain is SAVISQKPSRDICQRGTSLTIQCQVDSQVTMMFWYRQQPGQSLTLIATANQGSEATYESGFVIDKFPISRPNLTFSTLTVSNMSPEDSSIYLCSVEEIGNFGYGYTFGSGTRLTVV.

In the case of this clonotype: A library prepared for alpha chains yielded this beta chain as an off-target read; its size is of little meaning. The V call is TRBV7-9, the J call TRBJ2-3; D not certain. The CDR3 totals 14 residues. V was clipped by 2 bases and J by 2 bases, with 8 bases between them. Germline V gives CDR1 SEHNR, CDR2 FQNEAQ (reference sequence). CDR3 region: CASSLLLNTDTQYF. The CDR3 DNA reads as TGTGCCAGCAGCTTACTTTTAAACACAGATACGCAGTATTTT.

This clonotype is medium-sized. For a library built for alpha chains, this beta chain is a stray read; little rests on its size. This chain connects TRBV4-3 to TRBJ2-1, with 8 bases fitting TRBD2. Germline V gene lookup returns CDR1 LGHNA and CDR2 YSLEER. J lost 5 bases, V lost 1 base, and 4 bases had no gene match. The CDR3 extends over 15 amino acids. CDR3 sequence reads: CASSQGSGADNEQFF. Written as DNA, the CDR3 is TGCGCCAGCAGCCAAGGTAGCGGGGCCGACAATGAGCAGTTCTTC.

This clonotype was detected ten times or more. This beta chain slipped into a library made for alpha chains as a stray read, so its size is not meaningful. This chain uses TRBV7-2 with TRBJ2-2; no clear D. The CDR3 is 18 residues long. V gave up 1 base and J gave up 0 bases, with 15 bases separating them. CDR1 SGHTA and CDR2 FQGNSA come from the germline V gene. The CDR3, as DNA: TGTGCCAGCAGCTTAGACCGAGTGGGCAGAACGAACACCGGGGAGCTGTTTTTT. Its protein product is CASSLDRVGRTNTGELFF.

This clonotype has ten or more counts. This beta chain is an unintended read in a library built for alpha chains; its size means little. This rearrangement joins TRBV7-8 to TRBJ2-3; 7 bases are shared with TRBD2. Germline CDR1 and CDR2: SGHVS and FQNEAQ. V dropped 2 bases and J dropped 1; count of bases not matched to a gene: 6. This CDR3 is built from 16 residues. The CDR3, as DNA: TGTGCCAGCAGCTTATGGCGGGAGATGGGCACAGATACGCAGTATTTT. Its translation is CASSLWREMGTDTQYF.

Many counts were recorded for this clonotype. A library prepared for alpha chains yielded this beta chain as an off-target read; its size is of little meaning. This sequence joins TRBV7-7 and TRBJ2-3; D might be TRBD1 (5 bases). CDR1 is SSHAT, CDR2 FNYEAQ, per germline (reference sequence). The V end lost 4 bases, the J end lost 3 bases, and 20 bases lay between the germline ends. The CDR3 covers 17 residues. The CDR3 sequence is CASSSGQSYVHTDTQYF. CDR3 coding DNA: TGTGCCAGCAGCTCCGGACAATCCTACGTGCATACAGATACGCAGTATTTT.

At least ten counts were recorded for this clonotype. As an off-target read in a library built for alpha chains, this beta chain has a frequency of little significance. This sequence joins TRBV10-3 and TRBJ1-2, with 7 nucleotides matching TRBD1. V lost 10 bases, J lost 4 bases, and 6 bases stayed unmatched. The germline V gene has CDR1 ENHRY and CDR2 SYGVKD. The CDR3 spans 12 residues. The CDR3 nucleotides read TGTGCCAGCTCCGGGACAGTCTATGGCTACACCTTC. Translating gives CASSGTVYGYTF.